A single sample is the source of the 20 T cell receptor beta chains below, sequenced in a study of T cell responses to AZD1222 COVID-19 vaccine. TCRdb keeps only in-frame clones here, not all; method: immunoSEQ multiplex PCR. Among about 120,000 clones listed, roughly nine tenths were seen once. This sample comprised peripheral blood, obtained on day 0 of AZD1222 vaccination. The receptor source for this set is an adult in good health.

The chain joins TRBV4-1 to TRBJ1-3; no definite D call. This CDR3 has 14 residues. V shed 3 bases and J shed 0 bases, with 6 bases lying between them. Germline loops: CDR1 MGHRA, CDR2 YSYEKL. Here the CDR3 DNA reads TGCGCCAGCAGCCACACGGGCTCTGGAAACACCATATATTTT. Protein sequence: CASSHTGSGNTIYF.

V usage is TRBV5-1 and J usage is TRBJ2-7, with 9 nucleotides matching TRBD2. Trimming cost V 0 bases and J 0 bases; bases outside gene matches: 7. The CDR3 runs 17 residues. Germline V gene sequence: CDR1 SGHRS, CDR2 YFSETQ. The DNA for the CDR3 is TGCGCCAGCAGCTTGGCCCGAGCGGGGGGCCACTCCTACGAGCAGTACTTC. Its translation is CASSLARAGGHSYEQYF.

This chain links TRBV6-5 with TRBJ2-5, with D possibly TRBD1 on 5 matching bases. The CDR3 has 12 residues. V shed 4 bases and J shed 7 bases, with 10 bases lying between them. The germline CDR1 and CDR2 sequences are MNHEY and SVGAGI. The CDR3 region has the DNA TGTGCCAGCAGTTTGGACCAGGGGACCCAGTACTTC. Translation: CASSLDQGTQYF.

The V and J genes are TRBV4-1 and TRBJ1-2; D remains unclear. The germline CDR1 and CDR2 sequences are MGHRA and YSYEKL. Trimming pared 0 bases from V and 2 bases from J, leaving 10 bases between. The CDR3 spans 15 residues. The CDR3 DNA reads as TGCGCCAGCAGCCAAGAAGGGAACCTCAACTATGGCTACACCTTC. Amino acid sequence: CASSQEGNLNYGYTF.

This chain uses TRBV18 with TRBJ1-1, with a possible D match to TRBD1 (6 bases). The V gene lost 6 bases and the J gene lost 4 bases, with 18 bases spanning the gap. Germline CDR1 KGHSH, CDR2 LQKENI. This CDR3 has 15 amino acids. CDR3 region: CASSQRGGAGTEAFF. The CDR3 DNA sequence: TGTGCCAGCTCCCAACGTGGGGGGGCGGGCACTGAAGCTTTCTTT.

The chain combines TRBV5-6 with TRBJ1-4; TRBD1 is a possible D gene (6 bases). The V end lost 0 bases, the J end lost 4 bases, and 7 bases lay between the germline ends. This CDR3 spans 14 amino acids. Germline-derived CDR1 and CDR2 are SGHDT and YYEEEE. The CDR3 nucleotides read TGTGCCAGCAGCTTGGAGGGGGATAATGAAAAACTGTTTTTT. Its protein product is CASSLEGDNEKLFF.

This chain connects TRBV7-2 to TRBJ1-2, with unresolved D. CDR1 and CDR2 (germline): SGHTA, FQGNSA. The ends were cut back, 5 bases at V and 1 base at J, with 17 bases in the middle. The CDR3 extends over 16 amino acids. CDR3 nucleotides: TGTGCCAGCAGCCCACAGATTGGAGGCTTTAACTATGGCTACACCTTC. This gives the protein CASSPQIGGFNYGYTF.

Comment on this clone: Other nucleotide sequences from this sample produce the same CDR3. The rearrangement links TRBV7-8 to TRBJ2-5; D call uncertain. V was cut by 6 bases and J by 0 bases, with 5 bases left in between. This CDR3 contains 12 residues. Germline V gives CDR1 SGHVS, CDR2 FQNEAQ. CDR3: CASSRDQETQYF. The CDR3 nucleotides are TGTGCCAGCAGTAGGGACCAAGAGACCCAGTACTTC.

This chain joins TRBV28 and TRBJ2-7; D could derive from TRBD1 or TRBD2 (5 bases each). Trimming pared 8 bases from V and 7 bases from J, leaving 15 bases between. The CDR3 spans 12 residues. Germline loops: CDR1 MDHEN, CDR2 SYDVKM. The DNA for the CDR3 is TGTGCCAGCGGGGACCCGAAAGGGGAGCAGTACTTC. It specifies CASGDPKGEQYF.

CDR3 protein: CASSLDWGWSYNEQFF. CDR3 coding DNA: TGTGCCAGCAGCTTAGACTGGGGGTGGTCCTACAATGAGCAGTTCTTC. The V and J genes are TRBV11-2 and TRBJ2-1; possibly TRBD1 or TRBD2 for D (5 bases each). This CDR3 spans 16 amino acids. The germline V and J ends were trimmed by 0 bases and 1 base, with 10 bases remaining between them. Germline V lookup: CDR1 SGHAT, CDR2 FQNNGV.

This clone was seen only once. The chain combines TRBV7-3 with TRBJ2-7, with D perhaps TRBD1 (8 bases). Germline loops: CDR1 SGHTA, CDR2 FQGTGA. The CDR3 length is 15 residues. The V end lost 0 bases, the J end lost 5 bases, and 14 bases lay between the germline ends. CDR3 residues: CASSLTRQGRDEQYF. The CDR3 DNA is TGTGCCAGCAGCTTAACGAGACAGGGGAGGGACGAGCAGTACTTC. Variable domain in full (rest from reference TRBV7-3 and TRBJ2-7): GAGVSQTPSNKVTEKGKYVELRCDPISGHTALYWYRQSLGQGPEFLIYFQGTGAADDSGLPNDRFFAVRPEGSVSTLKIQRTERGDSAVYLCASSLTRQGRDEQYFGPGTRLTVT.

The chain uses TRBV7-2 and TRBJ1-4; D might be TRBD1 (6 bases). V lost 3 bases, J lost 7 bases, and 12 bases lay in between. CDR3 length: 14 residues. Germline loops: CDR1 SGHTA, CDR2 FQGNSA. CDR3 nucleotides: TGTGCCAGCAGCTTTACAGGGCGGGGTGAAAAACTGTTTTTT. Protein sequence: CASSFTGRGEKLFF.

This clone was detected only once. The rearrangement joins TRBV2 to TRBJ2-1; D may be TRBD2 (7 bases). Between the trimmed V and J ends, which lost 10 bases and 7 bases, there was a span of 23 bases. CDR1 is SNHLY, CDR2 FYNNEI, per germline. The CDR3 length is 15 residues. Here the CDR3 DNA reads TGTGCCACCAAAAAAGGGGGGGGCCATCCAAATGAGCAGTTCTTC. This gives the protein CATKKGGGHPNEQFF. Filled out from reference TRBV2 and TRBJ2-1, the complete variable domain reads EPEVTQTPSHQVTQMGQEVILRCVPISNHLYFYWYRQILGQKVEFLVSFYNNEISEKSEIFDDQFSVERPDGSNFTLKIRSTKLEDSAMYFCATKKGGGHPNEQFFGPGTRLTVL.

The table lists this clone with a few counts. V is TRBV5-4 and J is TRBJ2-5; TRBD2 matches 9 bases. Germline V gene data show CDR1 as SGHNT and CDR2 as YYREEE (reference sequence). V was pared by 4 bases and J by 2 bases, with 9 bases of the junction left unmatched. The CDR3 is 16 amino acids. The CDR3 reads CASSPPTSGTQETQYF. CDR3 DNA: TGTGCCAGCAGCCCCCCGACTAGCGGTACTCAAGAGACCCAGTACTTC.

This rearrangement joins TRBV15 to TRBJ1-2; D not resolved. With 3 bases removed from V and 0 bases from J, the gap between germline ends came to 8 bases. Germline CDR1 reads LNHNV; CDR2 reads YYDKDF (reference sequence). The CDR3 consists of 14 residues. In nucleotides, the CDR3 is TGTGCCACCAGCAGCTCGAGGGCTAACTATGGCTACACCTTC. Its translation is CATSSSRANYGYTF.

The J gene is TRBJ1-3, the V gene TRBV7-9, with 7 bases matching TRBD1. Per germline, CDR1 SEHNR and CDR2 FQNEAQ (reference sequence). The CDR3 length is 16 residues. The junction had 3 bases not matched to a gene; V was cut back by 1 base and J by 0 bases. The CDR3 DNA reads TGTGCCAGCAGCTTAGGGACAGGTTTCTCTGGAAACACCATATATTTT. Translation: CASSLGTGFSGNTIYF.

The CDR3 here is CASSFWGGTAYNEQFF. As DNA, the CDR3 is TGTGCCAGCAGTTTTTGGGGGGGGACGGCATACAATGAGCAGTTCTTC. The V call is TRBV28, the J call TRBJ2-1; 7 bases align to TRBD2. This CDR3 is 16 amino acids long. Trimming removed 3 bases from V and 4 bases from J; junction bases left unmatched: 9. Germline CDR1 and CDR2: MDHEN and SYDVKM.

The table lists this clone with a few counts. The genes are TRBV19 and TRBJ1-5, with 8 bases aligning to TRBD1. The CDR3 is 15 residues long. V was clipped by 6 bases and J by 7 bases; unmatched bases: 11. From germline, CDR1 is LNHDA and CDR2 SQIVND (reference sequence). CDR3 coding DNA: TGTGCCAGTAGGATGGACAGGGCGGTTAACCAGCCCCAGCATTTT. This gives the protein CASRMDRAVNQPQHF.

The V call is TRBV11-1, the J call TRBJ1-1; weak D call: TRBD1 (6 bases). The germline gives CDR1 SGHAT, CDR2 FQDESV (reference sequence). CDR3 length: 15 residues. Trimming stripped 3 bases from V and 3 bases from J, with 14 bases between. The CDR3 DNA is TGTGCCAGCAGCTTGTCCAAGGGGGGGGACACTGAAGCTTTCTTT. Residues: CASSLSKGGDTEAFF.

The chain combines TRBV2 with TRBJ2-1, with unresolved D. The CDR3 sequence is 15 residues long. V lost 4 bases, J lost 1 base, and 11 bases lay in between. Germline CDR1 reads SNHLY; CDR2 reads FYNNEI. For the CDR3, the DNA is TGTGCCAGCAGTGGATCGGTCCGGTCCTACAATGAGCAGTTCTTC. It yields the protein CASSGSVRSYNEQFF.